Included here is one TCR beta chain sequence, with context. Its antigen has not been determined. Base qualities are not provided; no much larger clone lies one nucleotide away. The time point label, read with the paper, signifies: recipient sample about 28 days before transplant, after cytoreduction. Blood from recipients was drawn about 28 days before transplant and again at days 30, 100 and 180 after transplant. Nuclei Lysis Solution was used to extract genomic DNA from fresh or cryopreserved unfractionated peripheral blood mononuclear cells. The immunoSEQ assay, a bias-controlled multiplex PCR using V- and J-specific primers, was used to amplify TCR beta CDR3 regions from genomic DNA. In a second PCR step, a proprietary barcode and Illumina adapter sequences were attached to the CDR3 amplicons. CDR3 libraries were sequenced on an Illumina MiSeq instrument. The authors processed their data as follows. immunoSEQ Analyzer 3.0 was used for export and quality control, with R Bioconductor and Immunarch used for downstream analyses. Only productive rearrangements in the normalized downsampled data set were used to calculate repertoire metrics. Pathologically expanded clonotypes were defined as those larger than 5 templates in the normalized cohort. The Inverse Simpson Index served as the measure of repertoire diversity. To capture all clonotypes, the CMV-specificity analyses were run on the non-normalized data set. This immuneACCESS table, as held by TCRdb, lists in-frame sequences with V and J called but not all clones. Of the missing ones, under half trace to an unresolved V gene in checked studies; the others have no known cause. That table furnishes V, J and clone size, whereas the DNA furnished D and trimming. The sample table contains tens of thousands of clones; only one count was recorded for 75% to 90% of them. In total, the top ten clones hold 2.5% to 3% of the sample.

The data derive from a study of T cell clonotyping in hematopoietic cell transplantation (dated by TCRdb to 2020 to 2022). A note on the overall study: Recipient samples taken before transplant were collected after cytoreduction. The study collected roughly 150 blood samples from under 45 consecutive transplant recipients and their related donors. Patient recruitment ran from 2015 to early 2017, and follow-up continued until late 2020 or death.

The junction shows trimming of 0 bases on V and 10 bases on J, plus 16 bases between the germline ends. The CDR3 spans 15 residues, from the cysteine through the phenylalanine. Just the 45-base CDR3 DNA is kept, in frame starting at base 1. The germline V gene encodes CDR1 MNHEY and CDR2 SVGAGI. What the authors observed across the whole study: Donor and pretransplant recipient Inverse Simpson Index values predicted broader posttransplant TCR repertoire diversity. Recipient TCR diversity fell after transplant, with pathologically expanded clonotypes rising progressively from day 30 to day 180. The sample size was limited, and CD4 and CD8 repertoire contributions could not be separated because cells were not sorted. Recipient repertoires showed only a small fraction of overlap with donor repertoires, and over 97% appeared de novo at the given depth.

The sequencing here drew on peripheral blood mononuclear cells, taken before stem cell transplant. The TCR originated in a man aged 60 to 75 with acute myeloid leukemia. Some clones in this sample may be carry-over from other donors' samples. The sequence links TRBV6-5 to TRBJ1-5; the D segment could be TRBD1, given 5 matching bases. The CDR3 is CASSYSRVPGHPQHF. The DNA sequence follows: TGTGCCAGCAGTTACTCGAGAGTCCCGGGGCACCCCCAGCATTTT.